One and the same sample provided the 28 T cell receptor beta chains below, sequenced in a study of metastatic and nonmetastatic thyroid tumors. TCRdb re-called clones from the PCR reads using MiXCR. The sample contains 25,000 to 30,000 clones, under 15% of which appear only once. Not a single patient had been given any form of treatment at any point before undergoing thyroid surgery. Sequencing was done on a sample of blood. These receptors all stem from a female donor with papillary thyroid cancer or a benign thyroid nodule (not recorded which). Some clones in this sample may be carry-over from other donors' samples.

At least ten counts were recorded for this clone. This sequence joins TRBV19 and TRBJ1-2; D ambiguous. Germline lookup yields CDR1 LNHDA and CDR2 SQIVND (reference sequence). The CDR3 is 13 amino acids. The V end was cut by 3 bases, the J end by 5 bases, with 10 bases between. The CDR3 is CASSMRIGYGYTF. In nucleotides, the CDR3 is TGTGCCAGTAGTATGCGTATTGGGTATGGCTACACCTTC.

Ten or more counts support this clone. The V gene is TRBV5-6, the J gene TRBJ1-5; D gene uncertain. The CDR3 length is 15 residues. The V end was cut by 0 bases, the J end by 7 bases, with 14 bases between. Per germline, CDR1 SGHDT and CDR2 YYEEEE. The CDR3 nucleotides read TGTGCCAGCAGCTTGGAGGGTAGGCCAGGCCAGCCCCAGCATTTT. This sequence encodes CASSLEGRPGQPQHF.

This clone was counted ten times or more. The chain employs TRBV5-6 and TRBJ2-1; no clear D. Germline CDR1 and CDR2: SGHDT and YYEEEE. The CDR3 covers 15 residues. V was cut by 5 bases and J by 5 bases, with 17 bases left in between. DNA of the CDR3: TGTGCCAGCAGACTTTTTTTTCCGACCGACAATGAGCAGTTCTTC. This encodes CASRLFFPTDNEQFF. Combining the CDR3 with reference TRBV5-6 and TRBJ2-1 gives the whole variable domain DAGVTQSPTHLIKTRGQQVTLRCSPKSGHDTVSWYQQALGQGPQFIFQYYEEEERQRGNFPDRFSGHQFPNYSSELNVNALLLGDSALYLCASRLFFPTDNEQFFGPGTRLTVL.

The V and J genes are TRBV5-1 and TRBJ2-7; 8 nucleotides match TRBD2. V gave up 3 bases and J gave up 4 bases; unmatched junction bases: 3. This CDR3 comprises 13 residues. The germline V gene has CDR1 SGHRS and CDR2 YFSETQ. CDR3 nucleotide sequence: TGCGCCAGCAGCTCGGGCGGGAGGTACGAGCAGTACTTC. Translation: CASSSGGRYEQYF.

This clone appeared many times. The CDR3 DNA reads TGCAGCGTGGTAACAGGGCTAGAAAAACTGTTTTTT. It codes for CSVVTGLEKLFF. The genes are TRBV29-1 and TRBJ1-4; D may be TRBD1 (6 bases). The V and J ends lost 6 bases and 8 bases respectively, with 13 bases between them. The CDR3 is 12 residues long. The germline V gene encodes CDR1 SQVTM and CDR2 ANQGSEA.

This clone was counted ten times or more. The rearrangement joins TRBV20-1 to TRBJ1-1; the D is unclear. This CDR3 is built from 12 residues. Trimming left V 5 bases short and J 0 bases short, with 7 bases between. The V gene's germline CDR1 is DFQATT and CDR2 SNEGSKA (reference sequence). The CDR3 sequence is CSAPDVNTEAFF. The CDR3 DNA reads as TGCAGTGCTCCTGACGTGAACACTGAAGCTTTCTTT.

Concerning this clone: This may arise from a read error, as a much more abundant clone is one base away. At the DNA level, this CDR3 is encoded by other sequences in the same sample as well. The rearrangement joins TRBV13 to TRBJ2-7, with D perhaps TRBD2 (5 bases). CDR1 and CDR2 (germline): PRHDT, FYEKMQ (reference sequence). The CDR3 length is 13 residues. The CDR3 loop is CAGSPRLAGEQYF. The CDR3 coding sequence is TGCGCCGGCAGCCCTAGGCTAGCAGGCGAGCAGTACTTC.

This clone has ten or more counts. This chain joins TRBV19 and TRBJ2-2; 7 bases align to TRBD1. The CDR3 totals 15 residues. Germline CDR1 reads LNHDA; CDR2 reads SQIVND (reference sequence). V was pared by 6 bases and J by 5 bases, with 9 bases of the junction left unmatched. CDR3 sequence reads: CASRIRQGKTGELFF. The CDR3 DNA reads TGTGCCAGTAGGATACGACAGGGAAAAACCGGGGAGCTGTTTTTT.

This clone came up many times. The J gene is TRBJ2-2, the V gene TRBV2; 14 positions agree with TRBD2. Trimming at V came to 7 bases and at J to 4 bases, leaving 14 bases not matched to a gene. This CDR3 spans 19 amino acids. Germline V lookup: CDR1 SNHLY, CDR2 FYNNEI. The CDR3 protein is CASMTPGLAGAQSTGELFF. The CDR3 region has the DNA TGTGCCAGCATGACACCGGGACTAGCGGGAGCTCAGAGCACCGGGGAGCTGTTTTTT.

This clone was seen at least ten times. CDR3 in amino acids: CASSLGQGEQFF. The CDR3 nucleotides read TGTGCCAGCTCACTGGGACAGGGCGAGCAGTTCTTC. V gene TRBV18 combines with J gene TRBJ2-1; TRBD1 aligns across 9 bases. The germline CDR1 and CDR2 sequences are KGHSH and LQKENI. With 4 bases clipped from V and 10 bases from J, the junction kept 2 bases outside the gene matches. CDR3 length: 12 residues.

There are a few counts of this clone. V and J are TRBV7-9 and TRBJ2-7; D remains unclear. Per germline, CDR1 SEHNR and CDR2 FQNEAQ (reference sequence). The CDR3 has 12 amino acids. V shed 5 bases and J shed 6 bases, with 11 bases lying between them. As DNA, the CDR3 is TGTGCCAGCAGCCCCGTTGGGCTCGAGCAGTACTTC. It codes for CASSPVGLEQYF.

This clone has ten or more counts. The CDR3 loop is CASSLGFSGNTIYF. For the CDR3, the DNA is TGTGCCAGCAGTTTAGGGTTCTCTGGAAACACCATATATTTT. The chain employs TRBV12-3 or TRBV12-4 and TRBJ1-3; no firm D call. The CDR3 sequence is 14 residues long. Trimming shortened V by 1 base and J by 0 bases, and 4 bases separated the two germline ends.

This clone was observed many times. The chain uses TRBV6-2 or TRBV6-3 and TRBJ2-1; D unclear. The CDR3 has 17 amino acids. Trimming left V 6 bases short and J 0 bases short, with 18 bases between. Germline CDR1 and CDR2: MNHEY and SVGEGT. The CDR3 sequence is CASSVDGSLSSYNEQFF. CDR3 nucleotide sequence: TGTGCCAGCAGCGTCGATGGGTCCCTCAGCTCCTACAATGAGCAGTTCTTC.

V gene TRBV30 combines with J gene TRBJ2-2; 15 positions match TRBD2. Germline loops: CDR1 GTSNPN, CDR2 SVGIG (reference sequence). Trimming took 0 bases from V and 4 from J; bases not matched to a gene: 6. The CDR3 sequence is 18 residues long. The CDR3 here is CAWSVQRTSGRATGELFF. CDR3 nucleotides: TGTGCCTGGAGTGTACAGAGGACTAGCGGGAGGGCCACCGGGGAGCTGTTTTTT.

The V and J genes are TRBV4-3 and TRBJ2-2; D remains ambiguous. This CDR3 has 16 amino acids. Trimming stripped 0 bases from V and 1 base from J, with 9 bases between. Germline loops: CDR1 LGHNA, CDR2 YSLEER. The DNA of the CDR3 is TGCGCCAGCAGCCAAGACGATAATCGGAACACCGGGGAGCTGTTTTTT. Translating it yields CASSQDDNRNTGELFF.

This clone was detected many times. The J gene is TRBJ1-2, the V gene TRBV29-1, with a weak D call TRBD1 (5 bases). The V gene's germline CDR1 is SQVTM and CDR2 ANQGSEA. The V end was cut by 2 bases, the J end by 5 bases, with 12 bases between. This CDR3 is 13 amino acids long. Written as DNA, the CDR3 is TGCAGCGTTGAAAGGGACCCGGGGTATGGCTACACCTTC. This encodes CSVERDPGYGYTF.

In its sample, this clone was seen many times. The chain links TRBV27 to TRBJ2-3; possible D gene TRBD2, 5 bases. Germline V gene lookup returns CDR1 MNHEY and CDR2 SMNVEV (reference sequence). This CDR3 contains 15 residues. V was pared by 5 bases and J by 5 bases, with 17 bases between. The DNA for the CDR3 is TGTGCCAGCAGTCCTTCGGGATACCAAAGAGATACGCAGTATTTT. Protein: CASSPSGYQRDTQYF.

This clone was seen many times. This rearrangement joins TRBV27 to TRBJ1-5; TRBD1 aligns across 8 bases. This CDR3 region has 16 residues. The V and J ends lost 6 bases and 0 bases, in that order; junction bases with no gene match: 7. Looked up from germline, CDR1 is MNHEY and CDR2 is SMNVEV (reference sequence). The CDR3 nucleotides read TGTGCCAGCAGAAAGACAGGGGCGCATAGCAATCAGCCCCAGCATTTT. Translating it yields CASRKTGAHSNQPQHF.

This clone showed up many times. A much larger clone sits a single nucleotide away, making a read error possible. The same CDR3 is also encoded by other DNA sequences in this sample. The genes are TRBV11-2 and TRBJ2-2; D is possibly TRBD2 (5 bases). This CDR3 spans 16 amino acids. From germline, CDR1 is SGHAT and CDR2 FQNNGV. In DNA form, the CDR3 reads TGTGCCAGCAGCTTAGGTCAGCGAAGTAACACCGGGGAGCTGTTCTTT. This gives the protein CASSLGQRSNTGELFF. The full variable domain, in which reference TRBV11-2 and TRBJ2-2 provide the parts outside the CDR3, is EAGVAQSPRYKIIEKRQSVAFWCNPISGHATLYWYQQILGQGPKLLIQFQNNGVVDDSQLPKDRFSAERLKGVDSTLKIQPAKLEDSAVYLCASSLGQRSNTGELFFGEGSRLTVL.

The V gene is TRBV4-1, the J gene TRBJ2-6; no clear D gene. The CDR3 covers 15 residues. From germline, CDR1 is MGHRA and CDR2 YSYEKL. The V end was cut by 4 bases, the J end by 2 bases, with 9 bases between. This CDR3 is CASSLDGAGANVLTF. The CDR3 DNA reads TGCGCCAGCAGCCTAGATGGCGCTGGGGCCAACGTCCTGACTTTC.

The chain combines TRBV4-3 with TRBJ2-7; 8 positions agree with TRBD2. The CDR3 loop spans 16 amino acids. Germline CDR1 and CDR2: LGHNA and YSLEER. The trim removed 1 base at V and 3 bases at J, leaving 8 bases unmatched. The CDR3 sequence is CASSQGLAGPNYEQYF. In nucleotides, the CDR3 is TGCGCCAGCAGCCAAGGTTTAGCGGGGCCAAACTACGAGCAGTACTTC.

This clone was recorded many times. The chain couples TRBV4-3 to TRBJ2-3, with a possible D match to TRBD1 (8 bases). The CDR3 runs 20 residues. The V gene lost 4 bases and the J gene lost 6 bases, with 32 bases spanning the gap. The germline CDR1 and CDR2 sequences are LGHNA and YSLEER. CDR3 loop: CASSPGGIPDQGATADTQYF. The DNA for the CDR3 is TGCGCCAGCAGCCCCGGGGGGATACCGGACCAGGGGGCGACGGCTGATACGCAGTATTTT.

The sample holds many counts of this clone. The V gene is TRBV24-1, the J gene TRBJ2-2; D call uncertain. The CDR3 sequence is 14 residues long. Germline V gene lookup returns CDR1 KGHDR and CDR2 SFDVKD. V dropped 5 bases and J dropped 2 bases, with 8 bases sitting between them. CDR3 DNA: TGTGCCACCAGTGTGGGTTTAAACACCGGGGAGCTGTTTTTT. Amino acid sequence: CATSVGLNTGELFF.

The chain is built from TRBV28 and TRBJ2-5; D call uncertain. The CDR3 is 15 amino acids. Trimming took off 6 bases at V and 5 bases at J, with 19 bases between the two ends. Germline-derived CDR1 and CDR2 are MDHEN and SYDVKM. In DNA form, the CDR3 reads TGTGCCAGCAGCTCAAAAGATGGTTCCCTTGAGACCCAGTACTTC. Its translation is CASSSKDGSLETQYF.

The table lists this clone with many counts. At one end the junction does not follow the germline gene, possibly because of a read error. The gene calls are TRBV20-1 and TRBJ2-2, with a possible D match to TRBD2 (5 bases). From germline, CDR1 is DFQATT and CDR2 SNEGSKA (reference sequence). CDR3 size: 12 residues. The CDR3: CSARDLREGAVF. CDR3 DNA: TGCAGTGCTAGAGATTTACGAGAGGGAGCTGTTTTT.

This clone came up many times. This chain joins TRBV12-3 or TRBV12-4 and TRBJ1-5, with D uncertain. This CDR3 has 15 amino acids. V dropped 6 bases and J dropped 7 bases, with 19 bases sitting between them. The CDR3 region has the DNA TGTGCCAGCAGCCAAACCCTAGGGTTGGTCCAGCCCCAGCATTTT. This sequence encodes CASSQTLGLVQPQHF.

This clone appeared many times. The V gene is TRBV6-1, the J gene TRBJ2-7; 7 bases are shared with TRBD2. Germline V gives CDR1 MNHNS, CDR2 SASEGT. With V trimmed by 7 bases and J by 5 bases, 14 bases remained unmatched. CDR3 length equals 15 residues. The CDR3 sequence: CASKDLAGSYHEQYF. The CDR3 DNA reads as TGTGCCAGCAAGGATTTAGCGGGTTCTTACCACGAGCAGTACTTC.

At least ten counts were recorded for this clone. This chain joins TRBV18 and TRBJ1-5; no clear D. Trimming left V 3 bases short and J 2 bases short, with 5 bases between. Looked up from germline, CDR1 is KGHSH and CDR2 is LQKENI. The CDR3 extends over 13 amino acids. CDR3 residues: CASSPSRNQPQHF. In nucleotides, the CDR3 is TGTGCCAGCTCACCGTCCCGCAATCAGCCCCAGCATTTT. Full variable domain (outside the CDR3, taken from reference TRBV18 and TRBJ1-5): NAGVMQNPRHLVRRRGQEARLRCSPMKGHSHVYWYRQLPEEGLKFMVYLQKENIIDESGMPKERFSAEFPKEGPSILRIQQVVRGDSAAYFCASSPSRNQPQHFGDGTRLSIL.